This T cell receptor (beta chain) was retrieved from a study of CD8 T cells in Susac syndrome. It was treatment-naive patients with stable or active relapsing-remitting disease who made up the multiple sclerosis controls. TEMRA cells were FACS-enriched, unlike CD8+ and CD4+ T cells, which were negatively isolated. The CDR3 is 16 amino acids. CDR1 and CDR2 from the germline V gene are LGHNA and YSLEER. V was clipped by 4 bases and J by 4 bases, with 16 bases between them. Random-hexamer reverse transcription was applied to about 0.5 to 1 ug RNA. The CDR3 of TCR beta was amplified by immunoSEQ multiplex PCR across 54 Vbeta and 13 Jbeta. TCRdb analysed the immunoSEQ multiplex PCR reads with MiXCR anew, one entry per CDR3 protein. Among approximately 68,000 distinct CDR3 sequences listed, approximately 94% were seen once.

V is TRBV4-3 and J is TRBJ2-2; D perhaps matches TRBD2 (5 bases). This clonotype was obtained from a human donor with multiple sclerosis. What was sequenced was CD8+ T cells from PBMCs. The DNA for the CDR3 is TGCGCCAGCAGCCCCGAAGGATGGAGGAGCACCGGGGAGCTGTTTTTT. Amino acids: CASSPEGWRSTGELFF.